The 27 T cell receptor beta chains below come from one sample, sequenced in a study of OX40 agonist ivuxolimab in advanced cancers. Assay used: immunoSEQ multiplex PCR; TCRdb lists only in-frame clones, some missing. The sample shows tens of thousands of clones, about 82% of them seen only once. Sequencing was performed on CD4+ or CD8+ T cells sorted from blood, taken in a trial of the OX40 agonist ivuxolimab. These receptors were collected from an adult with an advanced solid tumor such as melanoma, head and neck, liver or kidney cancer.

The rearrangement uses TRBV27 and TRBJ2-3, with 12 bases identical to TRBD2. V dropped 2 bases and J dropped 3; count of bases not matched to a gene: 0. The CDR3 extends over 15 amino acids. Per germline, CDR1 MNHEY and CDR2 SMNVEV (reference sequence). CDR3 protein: CASSLTSGRTDTQYF. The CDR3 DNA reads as TGTGCCAGCAGTTTAACTAGCGGGAGGACAGATACGCAGTATTTT.

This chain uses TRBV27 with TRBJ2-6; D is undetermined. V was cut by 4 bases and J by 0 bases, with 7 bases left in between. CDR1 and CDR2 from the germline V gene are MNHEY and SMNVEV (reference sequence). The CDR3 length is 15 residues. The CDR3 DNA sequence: TGTGCCAGCAGTTCCTGGATCTCTGGGGCCAACGTCCTGACTTTC. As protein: CASSSWISGANVLTF. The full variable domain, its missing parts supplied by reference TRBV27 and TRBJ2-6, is EAQVTQNPRYLITVTGKKLTVTCSQNMNHEYMSWYRQDPGLGLRQIYYSMNVEVTDKGDVPEGYKVSRKEKRNFPLILESPSPNQTSLYFCASSSWISGANVLTFGAGSRLTVL.

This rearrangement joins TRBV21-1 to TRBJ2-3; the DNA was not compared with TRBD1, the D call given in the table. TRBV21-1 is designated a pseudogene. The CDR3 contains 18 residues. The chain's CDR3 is CASSKPRVGGKGTDTQYF. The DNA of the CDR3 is TGTGCCAGCAGCAAACCACGCGTAGGGGGAAAGGGTACAGATACGCAGTATTTT.

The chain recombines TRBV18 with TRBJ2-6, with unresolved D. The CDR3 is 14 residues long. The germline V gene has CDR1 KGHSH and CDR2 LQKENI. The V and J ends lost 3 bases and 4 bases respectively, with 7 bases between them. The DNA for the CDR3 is TGTGCCAGCTCACCCCCCGGGGGGGCCAACGTCCTGACTTTC. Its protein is CASSPPGGANVLTF.

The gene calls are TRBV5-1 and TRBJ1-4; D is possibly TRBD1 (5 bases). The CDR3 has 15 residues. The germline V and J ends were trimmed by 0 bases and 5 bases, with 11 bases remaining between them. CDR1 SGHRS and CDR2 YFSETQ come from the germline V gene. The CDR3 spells CASSLGGSFNEKLFF. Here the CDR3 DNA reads TGCGCCAGCAGCTTGGGGGGGTCGTTCAATGAAAAACTGTTTTTT.

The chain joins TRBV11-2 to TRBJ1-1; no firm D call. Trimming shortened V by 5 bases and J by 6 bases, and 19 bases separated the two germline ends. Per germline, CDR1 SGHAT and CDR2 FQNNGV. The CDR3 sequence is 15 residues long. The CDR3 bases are TGTGCCAGCAGCGGCGGGATGGGCGAGGTCGCTGAAGCTTTCTTT. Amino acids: CASSGGMGEVAEAFF.

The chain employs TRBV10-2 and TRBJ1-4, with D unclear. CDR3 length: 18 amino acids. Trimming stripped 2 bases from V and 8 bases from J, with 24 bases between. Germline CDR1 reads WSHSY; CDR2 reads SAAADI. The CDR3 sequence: CASSEIGRLSNVGEKLFF. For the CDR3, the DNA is TGCGCCAGCAGTGAGATAGGTAGACTGTCGAACGTTGGCGAAAAACTGTTTTTT.

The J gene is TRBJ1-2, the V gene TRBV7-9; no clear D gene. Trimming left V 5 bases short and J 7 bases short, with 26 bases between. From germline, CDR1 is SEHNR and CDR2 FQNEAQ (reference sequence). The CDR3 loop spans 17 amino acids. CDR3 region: CASSRTYVGSDGLGYTF. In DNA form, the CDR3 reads TGTGCCAGCAGCCGTACTTATGTGGGCTCCGATGGTCTTGGCTACACCTTC.

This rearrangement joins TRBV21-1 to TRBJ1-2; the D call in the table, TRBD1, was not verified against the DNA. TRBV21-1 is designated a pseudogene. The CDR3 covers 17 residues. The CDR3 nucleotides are TGTGCCAGCAGCAAAGCCGGGGACAGGGTTGGTTATGGCGGCTACACCTTC. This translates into CASSKAGDRVGYGGYTF.

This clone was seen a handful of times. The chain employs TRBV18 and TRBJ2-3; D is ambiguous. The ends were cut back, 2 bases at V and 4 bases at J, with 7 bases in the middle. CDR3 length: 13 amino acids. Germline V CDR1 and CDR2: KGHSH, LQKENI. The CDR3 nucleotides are TGTGCCAGCTCACCAACGAGCGCAGATACGCAGTATTTT. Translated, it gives CASSPTSADTQYF.

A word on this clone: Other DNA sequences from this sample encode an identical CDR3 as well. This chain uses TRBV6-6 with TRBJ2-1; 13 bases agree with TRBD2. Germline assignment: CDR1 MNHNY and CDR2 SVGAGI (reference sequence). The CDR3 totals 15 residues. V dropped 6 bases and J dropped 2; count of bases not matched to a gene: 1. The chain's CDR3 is CASRTSGRAYNEQFF. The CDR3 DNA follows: TGTGCCAGCAGAACTAGCGGGAGGGCCTACAATGAGCAGTTCTTC.

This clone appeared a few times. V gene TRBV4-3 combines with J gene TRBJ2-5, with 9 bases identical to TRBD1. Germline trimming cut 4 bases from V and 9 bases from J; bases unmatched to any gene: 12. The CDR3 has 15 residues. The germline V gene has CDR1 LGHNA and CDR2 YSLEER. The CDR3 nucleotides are TGCGCCAGCAGCCCACACACCGGGACAGGGCAGCCCCAGTACTTC. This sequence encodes CASSPHTGTGQPQYF.

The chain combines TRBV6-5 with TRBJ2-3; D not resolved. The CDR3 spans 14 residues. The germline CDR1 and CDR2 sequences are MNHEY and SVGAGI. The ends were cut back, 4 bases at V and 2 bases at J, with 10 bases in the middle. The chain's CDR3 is CASSSYSITDTQYF. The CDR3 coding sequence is TGTGCCAGCAGTTCCTATTCCATCACAGATACGCAGTATTTT.

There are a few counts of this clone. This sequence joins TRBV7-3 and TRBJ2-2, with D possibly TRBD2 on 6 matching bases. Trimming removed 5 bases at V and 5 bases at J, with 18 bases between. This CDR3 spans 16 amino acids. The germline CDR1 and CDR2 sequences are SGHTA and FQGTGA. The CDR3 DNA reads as TGTGCCAGCAGCCCACAGGTGACTAGGTCAACCGGGGAGCTGTTTTTT. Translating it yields CASSPQVTRSTGELFF.

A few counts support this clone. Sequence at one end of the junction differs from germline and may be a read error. CDR3 coding DNA: TGTGCTAGCAGCTTATCCGGGATTCCGCAAGAGACCCAGTACTTC. Translating it yields CASSLSGIPQETQYF. The J gene is TRBJ2-5, the V gene TRBV7-7; D might be TRBD2 (5 bases). Germline assignment: CDR1 SSHAT and CDR2 FNYEAQ (reference sequence). CDR3 size: 15 residues. Supplemented by reference TRBV7-7 and TRBJ2-5, the full variable domain reads GAGVSQSPRYKVTKRGQDVTLRCDPISSHATLYWYQQALGQGPEFLTYFNYEAQPDKSGLPSDRFSAERPEGSISTLTIQRTEQRDSAMYRCASSLSGIPQETQYFGPGTRLLVL.

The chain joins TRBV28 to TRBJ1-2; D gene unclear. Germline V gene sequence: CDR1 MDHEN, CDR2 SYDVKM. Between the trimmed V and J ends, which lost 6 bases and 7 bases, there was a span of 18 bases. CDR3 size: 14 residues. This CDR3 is CASREEQPFLGYTF. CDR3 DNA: TGTGCCAGCAGGGAAGAACAGCCGTTCCTTGGCTACACCTTC.

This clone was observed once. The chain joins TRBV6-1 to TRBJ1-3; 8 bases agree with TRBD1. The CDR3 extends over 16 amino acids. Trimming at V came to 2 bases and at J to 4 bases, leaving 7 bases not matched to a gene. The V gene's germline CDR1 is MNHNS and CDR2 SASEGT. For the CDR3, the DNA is TGTGCCAGCAGTGAACGGGTGACAGGGGCCGGAAACACCATATATTTT. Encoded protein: CASSERVTGAGNTIYF.

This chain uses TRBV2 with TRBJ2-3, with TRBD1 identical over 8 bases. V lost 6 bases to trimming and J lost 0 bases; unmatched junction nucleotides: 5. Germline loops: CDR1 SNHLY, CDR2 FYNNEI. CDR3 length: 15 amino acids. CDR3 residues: CASRRDRYSTDTQYF. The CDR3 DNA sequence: TGTGCCAGCAGGCGGGACAGGTATAGCACAGATACGCAGTATTTT.

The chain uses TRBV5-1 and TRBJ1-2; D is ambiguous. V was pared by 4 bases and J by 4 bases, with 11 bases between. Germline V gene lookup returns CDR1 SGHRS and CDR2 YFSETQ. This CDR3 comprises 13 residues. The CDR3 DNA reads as TGCGCCAGCAGCCTCGACCCCATCTATGGCTACACCTTC. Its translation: CASSLDPIYGYTF.

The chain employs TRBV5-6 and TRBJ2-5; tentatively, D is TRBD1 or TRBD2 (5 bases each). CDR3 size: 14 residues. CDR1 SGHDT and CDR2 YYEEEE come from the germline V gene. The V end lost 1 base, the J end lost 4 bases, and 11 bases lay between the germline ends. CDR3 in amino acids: CASSLPGPLETQYF. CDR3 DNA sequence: TGTGCCAGCAGCTTGCCGGGGCCTCTAGAGACCCAGTACTTC.

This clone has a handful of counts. CDR3: CASSPSSSYNSPLHF. The CDR3 nucleotides are TGTGCCAGCTCCCCTTCTAGCTCCTATAATTCACCCCTCCACTTT. The chain joins TRBV18 to TRBJ1-6; no clear D. The CDR3 runs to 15 residues. V was cut by 6 bases and J by 0 bases, with 9 bases left in between. Germline assignment: CDR1 KGHSH and CDR2 LQKENI.

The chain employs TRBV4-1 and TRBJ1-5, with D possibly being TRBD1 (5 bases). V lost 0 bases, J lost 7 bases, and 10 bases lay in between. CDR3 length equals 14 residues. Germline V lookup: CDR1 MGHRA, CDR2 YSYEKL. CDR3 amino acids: CASSQDWGGQPQHF. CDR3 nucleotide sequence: TGCGCCAGCAGCCAAGATTGGGGGGGACAGCCCCAGCATTTT.

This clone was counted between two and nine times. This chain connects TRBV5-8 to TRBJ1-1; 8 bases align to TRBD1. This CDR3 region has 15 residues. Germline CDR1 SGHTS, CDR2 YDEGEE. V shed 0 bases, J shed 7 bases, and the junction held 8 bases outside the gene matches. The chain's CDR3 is CASSLGTGPRVEAFF. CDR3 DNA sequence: TGTGCCAGCAGCTTGGGGACAGGGCCGCGGGTTGAAGCTTTCTTT.

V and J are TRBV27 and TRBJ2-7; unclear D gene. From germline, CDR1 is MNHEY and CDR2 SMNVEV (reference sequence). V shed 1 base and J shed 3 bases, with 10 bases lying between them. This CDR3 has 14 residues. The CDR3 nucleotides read TGTGCCAGCAGTTTATGGACGGGCCACTACGAGCAGTACTTC. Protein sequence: CASSLWTGHYEQYF.

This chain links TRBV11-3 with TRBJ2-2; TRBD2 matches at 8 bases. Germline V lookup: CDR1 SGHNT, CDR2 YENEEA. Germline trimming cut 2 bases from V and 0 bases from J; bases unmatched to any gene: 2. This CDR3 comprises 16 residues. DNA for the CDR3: TGTGCCAGCAGCTTAAAGGGACTAGCGAACACCGGGGAGCTGTTTTTT. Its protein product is CASSLKGLANTGELFF.

CDR3 residues: CASSLGQGAGNTEAFF. CDR3 bases: TGTGCCAGCAGTTTAGGACAGGGGGCAGGAAACACTGAAGCTTTCTTT. The rearrangement uses TRBV28 and TRBJ1-1, with TRBD1 matching over 11 bases. Looked up from germline, CDR1 is MDHEN and CDR2 is SYDVKM. This CDR3 contains 16 residues. The trim removed 2 bases at V and 2 bases at J, leaving 4 bases unmatched.

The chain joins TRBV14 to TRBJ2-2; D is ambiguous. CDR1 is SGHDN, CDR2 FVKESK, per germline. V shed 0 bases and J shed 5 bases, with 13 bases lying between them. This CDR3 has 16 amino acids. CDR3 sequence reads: CASSQDISWATGELFF. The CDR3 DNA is TGTGCCAGCAGCCAAGATATTAGTTGGGCGACCGGGGAGCTGTTTTTT.